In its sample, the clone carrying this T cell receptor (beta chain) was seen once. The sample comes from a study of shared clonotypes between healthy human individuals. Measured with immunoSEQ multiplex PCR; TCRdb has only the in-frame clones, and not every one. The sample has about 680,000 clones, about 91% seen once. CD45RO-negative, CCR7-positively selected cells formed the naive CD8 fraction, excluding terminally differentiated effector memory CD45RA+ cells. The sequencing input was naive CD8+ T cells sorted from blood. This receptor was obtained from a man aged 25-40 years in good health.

The CDR3 DNA sequence: TGCGCCAGCAGCTCCGGACAGGGGACGAACACTGAAGCTTTCTTT. This codes for CASSSGQGTNTEAFF. The V gene is TRBV5-1, the J gene TRBJ1-1, with 9 bases fitting TRBD1. V trimming: 3 bases; J trimming: 1 base; junction bases outside the gene matches: 4. This CDR3 spans 15 amino acids. Germline-derived CDR1 and CDR2 are SGHRS and YFSETQ.